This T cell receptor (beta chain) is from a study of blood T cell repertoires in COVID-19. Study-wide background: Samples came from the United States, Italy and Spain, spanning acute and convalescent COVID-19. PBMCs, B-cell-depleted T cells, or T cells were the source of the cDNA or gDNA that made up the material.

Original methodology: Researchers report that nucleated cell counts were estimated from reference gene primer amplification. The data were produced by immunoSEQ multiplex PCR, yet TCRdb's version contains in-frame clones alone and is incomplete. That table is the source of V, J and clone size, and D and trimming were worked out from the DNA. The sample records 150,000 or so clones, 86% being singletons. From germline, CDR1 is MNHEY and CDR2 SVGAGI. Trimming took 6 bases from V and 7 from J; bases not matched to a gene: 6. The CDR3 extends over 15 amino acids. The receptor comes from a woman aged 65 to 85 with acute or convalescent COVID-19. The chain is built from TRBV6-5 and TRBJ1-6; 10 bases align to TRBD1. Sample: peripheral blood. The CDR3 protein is CASRTRTGGNSPLHF. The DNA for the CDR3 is TGTGCCAGCAGAACTAGGACAGGGGGAAATTCACCCCTCCACTTT.